Shown below are 10 T cell receptor beta chains from a single sample sequenced in a study of T cells after yellow fever vaccination (dated 2019 in TCRdb). Taken with the paper, the label for treatment or condition translates to: live attenuated yellow fever vaccine strain. The receptor library was made with 5' RACE. The sequencing machine was an Illumina NovaSeq 6000. The public reads were run again by TCRdb, first through fastp at Q25 and then through MiXCR, and only productive beta chains were kept. Each record represents a unique CDR3 protein, reported with the most common genes and DNA among its rows. The sample includes a few hundred thousand distinct CDR3 sequences, with roughly a sixth observed a single time. About 18% of the sample is held by the ten biggest clonotypes. Specimen: PBMCs, collected before the yellow fever booster vaccination. The source of these receptors is a man aged 18-30 years who received the YFV17D yellow fever vaccine.

V usage is TRBV6-5 and J usage is TRBJ2-3; 7 positions match TRBD1. There are 14 residues in the CDR3. CDR1 and CDR2 from the germline V gene are MNHEY and SVGAGI. Losses at the gene ends were 8 bases for V and 0 bases for J; bases not matched to a gene: 5. The chain's CDR3 is CASQGGSSTDTQYF. In DNA, the CDR3 is TGTGCCAGCCAAGGGGGCTCTAGCACAGATACGCAGTATTTT.

This clonotype has a handful of counts. This rearrangement joins TRBV7-6 to TRBJ2-5; D assignment may be TRBD1 or TRBD2 (5 bases each). This CDR3 region has 14 residues. Germline V gene sequence: CDR1 SGHVS, CDR2 FNYEAQ. V lost 1 base to trimming and J lost 7 bases, with 13 bases between them. As DNA, the CDR3 is TGTGCCAGCAGCTTAGGGGGGTTTCGCGGGACCCAGTACTTC. Translated, it gives CASSLGGFRGTQYF.

The chain is built from TRBV11-2 and TRBJ2-3; possible D gene TRBD2, 5 bases. Germline CDR1 is SGHAT and CDR2 is FQNNGV. V was cut by 1 base and J by 0 bases, with 11 bases left in between. This CDR3 has 16 amino acids. CDR3 in DNA: TGTGCCAGCAGCTTAGGCTCCAGCGGAAGCACAGATACGCAGTATTTT. Translated, it gives CASSLGSSGSTDTQYF.

This clonotype was counted between two and nine times. In DNA, the CDR3 is TGCAGCGTAGGACTAGCGGGGGGGTACAATGAGCAGTTCTTC. This gives the protein CSVGLAGGYNEQFF. V usage is TRBV29-1 and J usage is TRBJ2-1, with TRBD2 matching over 15 bases. Germline loops: CDR1 SQVTM, CDR2 ANQGSEA. The CDR3 loop spans 14 amino acids. J lost 4 bases, V lost 6 bases, and 1 base had no gene match.

This clonotype was seen only a few times. The V gene is TRBV7-9, the J gene TRBJ1-2; D possibly corresponds to TRBD1 (6 bases). V lost 7 bases, J lost 5 bases, and 20 bases lay in between. Per germline, CDR1 SEHNR and CDR2 FQNEAQ (reference sequence). The length of the CDR3 is 15 residues. The CDR3 loop reads CASTQDPTGRYGYTF. The CDR3, as DNA: TGTGCCAGCACTCAGGACCCGACAGGCAGATATGGCTACACCTTC.

V usage is TRBV7-2 and J usage is TRBJ2-3; 10 positions agree with TRBD1. The CDR3 extends over 16 amino acids. Germline lookup yields CDR1 SGHTA and CDR2 FQGNSA. The V and J ends lost 5 bases and 6 bases, in that order; junction bases with no gene match: 11. The CDR3 DNA follows: TGTGCCAGCAGCCTACGGACAGGGGGGCGATCGGATACGCAGTATTTT. Encoded protein: CASSLRTGGRSDTQYF.

This clonotype was observed a handful of times. The chain carries TRBV6-2 or TRBV6-3 and TRBJ2-3, with 8 bases matching TRBD1. Per the germline V gene, CDR1 is MNHEY and CDR2 is SVGEGT. This CDR3 is 15 amino acids long. V was clipped by 4 bases and J by 6 bases; unmatched bases: 9. Written as DNA, the CDR3 is TGTGCCAGCAGTTTCGGACAGGGTCGAATGGATACGCAGTATTTT. As protein: CASSFGQGRMDTQYF.

The CDR3 protein is CASSATGWGAYGYTF. The CDR3 nucleotides read TGTGCCAGCAGTGCGACAGGGTGGGGGGCCTATGGCTACACCTTC. This rearrangement joins TRBV27 to TRBJ1-2; the match to TRBD1 covers 7 bases. J gave up 4 bases and V 5 bases, and 10 bases lay outside the gene matches. CDR1 MNHEY and CDR2 SMNVEV come from the germline V gene (reference sequence). The CDR3 sequence is 15 residues long.

The gene calls are TRBV10-3 and TRBJ2-1; 8 bases map to TRBD2. With V trimmed by 1 base and J by 1 base, 6 bases remained unmatched. The germline CDR1 and CDR2 sequences are ENHRY and SYGVKD. The CDR3 length is 17 residues. As DNA, the CDR3 is TGTGCCATCAGTGAGTTGGACGGGGGGGCGTCCTACAATGAGCAGTTCTTC. Translating it yields CAISELDGGASYNEQFF.

J is TRBJ2-5 and V is TRBV12-3 or TRBV12-4, with D unresolved. Deletions cut 7 bases from V and 7 bases from J, with 19 bases between. The CDR3 contains 14 residues. In DNA form, the CDR3 reads TGTGCCAGCATGCCTCCCCAGGCCCGAGGGACCCAGTACTTC. The encoded protein is CASMPPQARGTQYF.